This TCR beta chain comes out of a study of early T cells in non-severe SARS-CoV-2 infection. Overall study context: Sequencing was performed on bulk RNA from unsorted whole blood, leaving chains unpaired.

Germline CDR1 reads MNHEY; CDR2 reads SMNVEV (reference sequence). The length of the CDR3 is 14 residues. Trimming removed 3 bases from V and 3 bases from J, with 9 bases in between. Study outcomes and limitations: Database matching using VDJdb favored anti-spike CD8 responses, with private and CD4 specificities left missing.

This clonotype has only a few counts. The antigen is undetermined. In the library, individual cDNA molecules carried attached unique molecular identifiers. TCRdb redid the calling of the 5' RACE reads with MiXCR, one entry per CDR3 protein. This table has more than 50,000 distinct CDR3 sequences, about 13% appearing once. The rearrangement joins TRBV27 to TRBJ1-5; D is unresolved. This sequence was found in an adult who was a healthcare worker with PCR-confirmed SARS-CoV-2 infection or an uninfected control (not recorded which). The specimen was whole blood. For the CDR3, the DNA is TGTGCCAGCAGTTTGGCCGGAGTCAATCAGCCCCAGCATTTT. As protein: CASSLAGVNQPQHF.